The next 27 T cell receptor beta chains were all read from a single sample in a study of identical twins' blood T cells (dated by TCRdb to the early 2010s). Libraries were prepared through 5' RACE. The instrument was an Illumina Genome Analyzer IIx. The raw public reads went through TCRdb reprocessing: fastp at Q25, MiXCR clone calling, in-frame beta chains kept. Every distinct CDR3 protein forms one entry, paired with its most common genes and DNA. This sample holds approximately 1,300 distinct CDR3 sequences; about 65% were observed only once. The top ten clones comprise approximately 8.8% of the sample. What was sequenced was PBMCs. The source is a woman aged 18-49 years in good health.

This clonotype came up a few times. This rearrangement joins TRBV12-3 or TRBV12-4 to TRBJ1-2; 11 bases agree with TRBD1. Unmatched junction bases numbered 6, after V lost 5 bases and J lost 7 bases. The CDR3 has 14 amino acids. CDR3 protein: CASSPRDRGGGYTF. CDR3 DNA sequence: TGTGCCAGCAGTCCCCGGGACAGGGGGGGTGGCTACACCTTC.

The chain uses TRBV29-1 and TRBJ2-2; 8 nucleotides agree with TRBD1. The CDR3 runs to 17 residues. V trimming: 4 bases; J trimming: 4 bases; junction bases outside the gene matches: 14. The germline V gene encodes CDR1 SQVTM and CDR2 ANQGSEA. Here the CDR3 reads CSVVGGPGQVTTGELFF. As DNA, the CDR3 is TGCAGCGTTGTAGGGGGACCGGGACAGGTTACCACCGGGGAGCTGTTTTTT.

The chain is built from TRBV10-3 and TRBJ2-7; D gene uncertain. The CDR3 length is 12 residues. The V end was cut by 2 bases, the J end by 5 bases, with 7 bases between. Per the germline V gene, CDR1 is ENHRY and CDR2 is SYGVKD. For the CDR3, the DNA is TGTGCCATCAGTGAGGGAGATGACGAGCAGTACTTC. Translated: CAISEGDDEQYF.

The V and J genes are TRBV10-1 and TRBJ1-6; D unresolved. The CDR3 runs 19 residues. From germline, CDR1 is WNHNN and CDR2 SYGVQD (reference sequence). The V and J ends lost 3 bases and 2 bases respectively, with 20 bases between them. For the CDR3, the DNA is TGCGCCAGCAGTGATGGGTCGGAACTCCTACCTCCCTATAATTCACCCCTCCACTTT. Its translation is CASSDGSELLPPYNSPLHF.

This chain links TRBV10-3 with TRBJ2-1; D is unresolved. Trimming removed 6 bases at V and 3 bases at J, with 9 bases between. Germline V gene data show CDR1 as ENHRY and CDR2 as SYGVKD. This CDR3 has 13 amino acids. CDR3 nucleotides: TGTGCCATCAGGGACGGCCACTACAATGAGCAGTTCTTC. It is translated as CAIRDGHYNEQFF.

This sequence joins TRBV6-2 or TRBV6-3 and TRBJ2-7, with 8 bases identical to TRBD2. The CDR3 is made up of 13 amino acids. Germline-derived CDR1 and CDR2 are MNHEY and SVGEGT. With V trimmed by 5 bases and J by 4 bases, 4 bases remained unmatched. The CDR3 protein is CASSPRLAYEQYF. The DNA for the CDR3 is TGTGCCAGCAGTCCTCGACTAGCGTACGAGCAGTACTTC.

This clonotype was detected a few times. The V call is TRBV12-3 or TRBV12-4, the J call TRBJ1-1, with 7 nucleotides matching TRBD1. V lost 5 bases to trimming and J lost 4 bases; unmatched junction nucleotides: 4. This CDR3 has 13 residues. This CDR3 is CASSLRDSTEAFF. The DNA of the CDR3 is TGTGCCAGCAGTCTAAGGGACAGCACTGAAGCTTTCTTT.

The rearrangement joins TRBV20-1 to TRBJ2-7; 7 nucleotides match TRBD2. Germline V lookup: CDR1 DFQATT, CDR2 SNEGSKA (reference sequence). The CDR3 totals 15 residues. V shed 0 bases and J 3 bases; nucleotides not matched to a gene: 8. Here the CDR3 DNA reads TGCAGTGCTAGAGATCTTTCCAGGGACTACTACGAGCAGTACTTC. It specifies CSARDLSRDYYEQYF.

V and J are TRBV10-3 and TRBJ1-5; TRBD1 agrees at 7 bases. Per the germline V gene, CDR1 is ENHRY and CDR2 is SYGVKD. The trim removed 5 bases at V and 2 bases at J, leaving 30 bases unmatched. There are 23 residues in the CDR3. The DNA for the CDR3 is TGTGCCATCAGTCAGGCGTCCAGCTTCCGACAGGGATCCCCCGAAGGAGGCAATCAGCCCCAGCATTTT. Amino acid sequence: CAISQASSFRQGSPEGGNQPQHF.

This clonotype was seen only once. The chain employs TRBV10-3 and TRBJ2-7; a possible D gene is TRBD2 (6 bases). Germline V gives CDR1 ENHRY, CDR2 SYGVKD. V shed 0 bases and J shed 3 bases, with 12 bases lying between them. This CDR3 region has 15 residues. CDR3 residues: CAISESYGGSYEQYF. The CDR3 region has the DNA TGTGCCATCAGTGAGTCTTACGGGGGTAGCTACGAGCAGTACTTC.

The V call is TRBV13, the J call TRBJ2-5, with D perhaps matching TRBD2 (5 bases). V lost 10 bases and J lost 4, with 16 bases in between. This CDR3 has 13 amino acids. Germline V gene data show CDR1 as PRHDT and CDR2 as FYEKMQ (reference sequence). The CDR3 spells CATRESMGETQYF. The CDR3 nucleotides read TGTGCCACGAGGGAGAGTATGGGAGAGACCCAGTACTTC.

This chain uses TRBV30 with TRBJ1-1; D is undetermined. This CDR3 comprises 13 residues. Trimming removed 0 bases at V and 4 bases at J, with 9 bases between. Germline assignment: CDR1 GTSNPN and CDR2 SVGIG (reference sequence). The CDR3 region has the DNA TGTGCCTGGAGTGTAACGGTGACCACTGAAGCTTTCTTT. Its protein product is CAWSVTVTTEAFF.

The genes are TRBV29-1 and TRBJ2-1; TRBD2 is a possible D gene (6 bases). The CDR3 spans 14 residues. V shed 4 bases and J shed 2 bases, with 12 bases lying between them. Germline V gives CDR1 SQVTM, CDR2 ANQGSEA. The CDR3 nucleotides are TGCAGCGTTGCGGGCGGGGACGCCTACAATGAGCAGTTCTTC. Encoded protein: CSVAGGDAYNEQFF.

Regarding this clonotype: An end of the junction differs from the germline gene, which may be a read error. J is TRBJ1-4 and V is TRBV7-7; 9 bases line up with TRBD1. In germline, CDR1 is SSHAT, CDR2 FNYEAQ (reference sequence). This CDR3 region has 15 residues. As DNA, the CDR3 is TGTGCTAGCAGCTTGGGACAGGGTCTTAATGAAAAACTGTTTTTT. Translation gives CASSLGQGLNEKLFF.

Comments on this clonotype: A read error may produce the germline difference seen at one junction end. This rearrangement joins TRBV7-7 to TRBJ1-4, with D possibly matching TRBD1 (5 bases). This CDR3 has 13 amino acids. CDR1 is SSHAT and CDR2 is FNYEAQ in the germline V gene (reference sequence). CDR3 bases: TGTGCTAGCAGCTCAGGGATTAATGAAAAACTGTTTTTT. Protein: CASSSGINEKLFF.

This clonotype was seen a handful of times. The chain joins TRBV6-5 to TRBJ2-1; D might be TRBD2 (7 bases). There are 15 residues in the CDR3. The V end lost 0 bases, the J end lost 9 bases, and 15 bases lay between the germline ends. Per germline, CDR1 MNHEY and CDR2 SVGAGI. In DNA, the CDR3 is TGTGCCAGCAGTTACTCTGTGGGGGGGCCGGGTGAGCAGTTCTTC. Encoded protein: CASSYSVGGPGEQFF.

V usage is TRBV7-9 and J usage is TRBJ2-7, with 7 bases lining up with TRBD1. Germline V gene data show CDR1 as SEHNR and CDR2 as FQNEAQ (reference sequence). CDR3 length: 14 residues. After removal of 7 bases from V and 5 bases from J, the junction contained 11 bases not matched to a gene. As DNA, the CDR3 is TGTGCCAGCATCCAACCGGGACAGTGGAACGAGCAGTACTTC. Its protein product is CASIQPGQWNEQYF.

The chain links TRBV4-3 to TRBJ1-1, with D perhaps matching TRBD1 (6 bases). CDR3 length: 15 residues. CDR1 LGHNA and CDR2 YSLEER come from the germline V gene. Trimming pared 0 bases from V and 4 bases from J, leaving 12 bases between. CDR3 in amino acids: CASSQEATGRTEAFF. For the CDR3, the DNA is TGCGCCAGCAGCCAAGAGGCGACAGGTCGCACTGAAGCTTTCTTT.

V gene TRBV29-1 combines with J gene TRBJ2-3, with TRBD2 identical over 13 bases. CDR3 length: 14 amino acids. The ends lost 4 bases at V and 4 bases at J; junction bases unmatched: 2. Looked up from germline, CDR1 is SQVTM and CDR2 is ANQGSEA. CDR3 region: CSVAGLAGADTQYF. CDR3 nucleotides: TGCAGCGTTGCCGGACTAGCGGGGGCAGATACGCAGTATTTT.

The chain is built from TRBV6-1 and TRBJ2-7; TRBD1 agrees at 8 bases. Losses at the gene ends were 6 bases for V and 1 base for J; bases not matched to a gene: 2. CDR3 size: 13 residues. Germline-derived CDR1 and CDR2 are MNHNS and SASEGT. CDR3 in DNA: TGTGCCAGCAGACAGGGGGGTTCCTACGAGCAGTACTTC. Amino acid sequence: CASRQGGSYEQYF.

The chain combines TRBV23-1 with TRBJ1-5, with TRBD1 matching over 7 bases. TRBV23-1 is an ORF, with its function uncertain. This CDR3 region has 15 residues. Trimming removed 8 bases from V and 6 bases from J; junction bases left unmatched: 13. This CDR3 is CASAEERQGCQPQHF. CDR3 in DNA: TGCGCCAGCGCCGAAGAAAGACAGGGTTGTCAGCCCCAGCATTTT.

Notes on this clonotype: Its ends do not fully match the called genes, so a read error is possible. The gene calls are TRBV19 and TRBJ2-5; 8 positions agree with TRBD2. CDR3 length: 12 amino acids. Germline V gene sequence: CDR1 LNHDA, CDR2 SQIVND (reference sequence). The CDR3 sequence: CASSTGGETRYF. The CDR3, as DNA: TGTGCCAGTAGTACGGGGGGGGAGACCCGGTACTTC. The whole variable domain, filled in from reference TRBV19 and TRBJ2-5, reads DGGITQSPKYLFRKEGQNVTLSCEQNLNHDAMYWYRQDPGQGLRLIYYSQIVNDFQKGDIAEGYSVSREKKESFPLTVTSAQKNPTAFYLCASSTGGETRYFGPGTRLLVL.

The V gene is TRBV4-3, the J gene TRBJ2-3, with TRBD2 as a possible D gene (6 bases). Looked up from germline, CDR1 is LGHNA and CDR2 is YSLEER. With 2 bases removed from V and 0 bases from J, the gap between germline ends came to 15 bases. The length of the CDR3 is 17 residues. CDR3 residues: CASSQIPGGASTDTQYF. The DNA of the CDR3 is TGCGCCAGCAGCCAAATCCCCGGAGGGGCTAGCACAGATACGCAGTATTTT.

J is TRBJ1-5 and V is TRBV23-1; 8 bases agree with TRBD1. TRBV23-1 is annotated as an ORF whose role is uncertain. This CDR3 contains 20 residues. Losses at the gene ends were 2 bases for V and 0 bases for J; bases not matched to a gene: 15. This CDR3 reads CASSQNVDRVEAYSNQPQHF. The CDR3 nucleotides read TGCGCCAGCAGTCAAAATGTGGACAGGGTAGAGGCGTATAGCAATCAGCCCCAGCATTTT.

In this sample, this clonotype turned up a few times. The chain links TRBV11-2 to TRBJ1-2, with TRBD1 matching over 10 bases. Germline CDR1 and CDR2: SGHAT and FQNNGV. This CDR3 region has 16 residues. J was trimmed by 7 bases and V by 0 bases; bases with no gene match: 8. CDR3 region: CASSLEWGQGFSGYTF. CDR3 DNA sequence: TGTGCCAGCAGCTTAGAATGGGGACAGGGGTTCTCTGGCTACACCTTC.

J is TRBJ2-1 and V is TRBV6-5; D ambiguous. The V gene's germline CDR1 is MNHEY and CDR2 SVGAGI. This CDR3 contains 13 residues. V was clipped by 2 bases and J by 7 bases, with 9 bases between them. CDR3 in amino acids: CASSYVAENEQFF. The CDR3 nucleotides are TGTGCCAGCAGTTACGTCGCGGAGAATGAGCAGTTCTTC.

The rearrangement links TRBV11-1 to TRBJ1-2; TRBD1 matches at 7 bases. CDR1 and CDR2 from the germline V gene are SGHAT and FQDESV (reference sequence). The CDR3 sequence is 12 residues long. The trim removed 1 base at V and 8 bases at J, leaving 1 base unmatched. The CDR3 DNA reads as TGTGCCAGCAGCTTAGGAGGGGGCGGCTACACCTTC. Amino acid sequence: CASSLGGGGYTF.